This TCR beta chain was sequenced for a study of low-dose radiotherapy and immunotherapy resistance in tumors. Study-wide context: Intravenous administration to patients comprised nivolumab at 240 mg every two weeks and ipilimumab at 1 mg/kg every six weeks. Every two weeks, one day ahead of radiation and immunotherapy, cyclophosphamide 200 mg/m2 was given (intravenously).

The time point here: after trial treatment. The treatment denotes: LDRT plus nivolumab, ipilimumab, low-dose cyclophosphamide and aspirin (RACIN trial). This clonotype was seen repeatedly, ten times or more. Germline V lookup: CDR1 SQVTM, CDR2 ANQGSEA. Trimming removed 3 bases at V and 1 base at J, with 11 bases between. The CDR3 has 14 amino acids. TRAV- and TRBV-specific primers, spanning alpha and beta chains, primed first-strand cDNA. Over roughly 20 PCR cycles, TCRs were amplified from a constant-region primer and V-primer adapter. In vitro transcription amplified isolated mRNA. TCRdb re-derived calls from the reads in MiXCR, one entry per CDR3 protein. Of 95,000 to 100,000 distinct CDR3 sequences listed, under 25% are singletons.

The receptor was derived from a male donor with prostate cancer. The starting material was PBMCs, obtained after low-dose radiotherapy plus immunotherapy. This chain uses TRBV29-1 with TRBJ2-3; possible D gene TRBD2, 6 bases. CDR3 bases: TGCAGCGTTGAGGGGCGGGGCGGCACAGATACGCAGTATTTT. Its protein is CSVEGRGGTDTQYF.